The clone carrying this T cell receptor beta chain was seen a handful of times. The data are from a study of CD8+CD57+ T cells in acquired aplastic anemia. Genomic DNA acted as the template from which TCR beta VDJ combination and CDR3 sequence profiling were carried out. MiXCR, applied by TCRdb to the reads, yields one record per CDR3 protein. The sample lists 250,000 to 350,000 distinct CDR3 sequences, 55% to 65% occurring once. The CDR3 length is 14 residues. Trimming removed 4 bases from V and 7 bases from J; junction bases left unmatched: 9. In germline, CDR1 is LNHDA, CDR2 SQIVND (reference sequence).

This clonotype was obtained from a human donor with severe aplastic anemia or a healthy control (not recorded which). The sequenced sample consisted of sorted CD4+, CD8+, or CD8+CD57+ T cells (not recorded which) from PBMCs. The rearrangement links TRBV19 to TRBJ1-2, with TRBD1 matching over 7 bases. The CDR3 loop is CASSNLDRAGGYTF. CDR3 nucleotide sequence: TGTGCCAGTAGTAATCTCGACAGGGCAGGTGGCTACACCTTC.